This TCR beta chain was documented in a study of blood T cells in healthy people across ages (dated by TCRdb to between 2015 and 2016). As for the study more broadly: In model experiments, template switching captured roughly one uniquely barcoded TCR beta cDNA molecule for every two T cells. To avoid experimental bias, donors of different ages were randomly spread across the sequencing lanes. Using deep sequencing normalized with unique cDNA molecular identifiers, the study measured how TCR beta repertoire diversity changes with age. The donors were split into four age groups: young (average about 15 years), middle-aged (39), aged (62) and long-lived (about 74). Using the same blood draw, the study looked at two additional independent replicas of 1 million unique cDNA reads for two donors, one aged 18 to 29 and the other aged 80 or older.

Overall results and qualifications from the work: Compared with the aged group, the long-lived group had more naive CD4+ T cells, fewer expanded clones and increased TCR diversity, a pattern suggesting age selection. Because the CMV infection status of the donors was unknown, age-related changes in expanded clonotypes may potentially have been confounded. Total diversity estimates from one million sequenced T cells were considered lower bounds and underestimates. Because profiling used bulk unsorted PBMCs, naive and antigen-experienced compartments could not be compared conclusively. As age increased, observed TCR beta diversity per million T cells dropped in a roughly linear way, and a significant reduction was already evident by age around 41. A strong correlation was found between observed TCR beta diversity and the percentage of naive T cells measured by flow cytometry.

About this clonotype: Its antigen specificity is not known. At one end the junction does not follow the germline gene, possibly because of a read error.

Libraries were prepared through 5' RACE. The instrument was an Illumina HiSeq 2500. A second PCR of about 6 to 11 cycles was run with a J-beta primer mix and a sample-barcoded 5' primer. Each TCR beta cDNA molecule received a unique molecular identifier from a template-switch 5' adaptor carrying 12 random nucleotides. At least 2.5 million CDR3-containing paired-end reads were obtained from each sample. First-strand cDNA synthesis was performed from all RNA using the Mint cDNA synthesis kit, with priming by a TRBC-specific oligonucleotide. Following uracil-DNA glycosylase treatment, all cDNA underwent a first 18-cycle PCR with the universal primers M1SS and BC2_uni_R. As for how the authors treated the data: For normalization, 1 million high-quality reads, each with a distinct molecular identifier, were randomly selected from each sample. Reads with shared molecular identifiers were discarded instead of being binned into consensus sequences. MiTCR, set to a Q25 quality threshold and the strictest error-elimination algorithm, was used for CDR3 identification, clonotype clustering and error correction. Lower-bound total TCR beta diversity was estimated with a nonparametric unseen species model using Euler transformation. The raw public reads went through TCRdb reprocessing: fastp at Q25, MiXCR clone calling, in-frame beta chains kept. CDR3 protein sequences are deduplicated, and each keeps its most common genes and DNA. TCRdb's processing, not the study's, gives the V and J calls here. The sample table holds about 1.8 million distinct CDR3 sequences, of which around half were seen once. Of the sample, less than 2.5% is held by the ten largest clones.

Donors were around 37 systemically healthy Caucasian individuals from Russia aged roughly 6 to 95 years. Around 10 milliliters of peripheral blood were drawn from each donor into EDTA-treated Vacutainer tubes. PBMCs were isolated by Ficoll-Paque density-gradient centrifugation, with at least 7 million obtained per sample. Trizol reagent was used to extract total RNA from PBMCs, with at least 5 micrograms per sample. For every donor, an aliquot of PBMCs went through flow cytometry to measure the percentages of naive CD45RAhigh/CD27high T cells. Measured from the cysteine to the phenylalanine, the CDR3 is 18 residues long. The sequence is cut down to CDR3 DNA, 54 bases in frame from base 1. For CDR1 and CDR2, the germline V gene lists MDHEN and SYDVKM.

The clonotype comes from a woman aged 40 to 50 in good health. The specimen was blood. The chain links TRBV28 with TRBJ2-3; TRBD2 is perhaps the D gene, given 6 matching bases. The CDR3 amino acid sequence is: CAGSLNNVAEASTDTQYF. The sequenced DNA: TGTGCCGGCAGTTTAAATAATGTAGCGGAAGCTAGCACAGATACGCAGTATTTT.